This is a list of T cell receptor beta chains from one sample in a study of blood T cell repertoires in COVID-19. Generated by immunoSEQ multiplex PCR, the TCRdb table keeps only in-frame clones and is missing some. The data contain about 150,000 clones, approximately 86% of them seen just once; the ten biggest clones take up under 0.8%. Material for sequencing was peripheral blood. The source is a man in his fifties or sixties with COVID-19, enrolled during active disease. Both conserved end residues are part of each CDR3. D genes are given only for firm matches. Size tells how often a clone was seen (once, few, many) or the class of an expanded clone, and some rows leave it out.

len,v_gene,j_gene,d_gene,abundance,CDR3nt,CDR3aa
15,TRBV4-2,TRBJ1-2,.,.,TGTGCCAGCAGCCAAGAATCACCAGCTAACTATGGCTACACCTTC,CASSQESPANYGYTF
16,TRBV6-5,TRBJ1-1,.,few,TGTGCCAGCAGTTACTCGCTCGGAGCAGGGTCCACTGAAGCTTTCTTT,CASSYSLGAGSTEAFF
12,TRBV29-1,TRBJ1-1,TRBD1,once,TGCAGCGTTGGTGGAGACAGGGAGGCAGCTTTCTTT,CSVGGDREAAFF
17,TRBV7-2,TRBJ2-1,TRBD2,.,TGTGCCAGCAGCTTAGAGATAGCGGGGGGGTCATACAATGAGCAGTTCTTC,CASSLEIAGGSYNEQFF
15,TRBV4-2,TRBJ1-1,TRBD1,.,TGTGCCAGCAGCCTTGACAGGGGTGTGAACACTGAAGCTTTCTTT,CASSLDRGVNTEAFF
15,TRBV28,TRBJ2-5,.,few,TGTGCCAGCAGCGAATTGGACACAGACAAAGAGACCCAGTACTTC,CASSELDTDKETQYF
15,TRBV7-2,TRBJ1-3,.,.,TGTGCCAGCAGCTTAGGCCGGTACTCTGGAAACACCATATATTTT,CASSLGRYSGNTIYF
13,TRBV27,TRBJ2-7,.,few,TGTGCCAGCAGTTTGACCAGGGCCTACGAGCAGTACTTC,CASSLTRAYEQYF
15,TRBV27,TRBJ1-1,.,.,TGTGCCAGCAGTTTTCGGGGTATCATGAACACTGAAGCTTTCTTT,CASSFRGIMNTEAFF
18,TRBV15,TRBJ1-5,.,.,TGTGCCACCAGCAGAGTGCGACAGGCGCTCTATAGCAATCAGCCCCAGCATTTT,CATSRVRQALYSNQPQHF
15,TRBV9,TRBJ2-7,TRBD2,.,TGTGCCAGCAGCCCGGGGGGAACTGGCTCCTACGAGCAGTACTTC,CASSPGGTGSYEQYF
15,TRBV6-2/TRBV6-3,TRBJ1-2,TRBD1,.,TGTGCCAGCAGTTACACGAACAGGGGTCTTGAGGGCTACACCTTC,CASSYTNRGLEGYTF
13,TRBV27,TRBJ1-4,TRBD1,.,TGTGCCAGCAGGACAGGGTGGGATGAAAAACTGTTTTTT,CASRTGWDEKLFF
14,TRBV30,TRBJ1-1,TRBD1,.,TGTGCCTGGAGACGCAGGGGGGTTGGTACTGAAGCTTTCTTT,CAWRRRGVGTEAFF
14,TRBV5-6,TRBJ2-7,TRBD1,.,TGTGCCAGCAGCCTGGGACAGGGGGCTTACGAGCAGTACTTC,CASSLGQGAYEQYF
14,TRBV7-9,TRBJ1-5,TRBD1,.,TGTGCCAGCAGCGCAGCAGGGGGCGATCAGCCCCAGCATTTT,CASSAAGGDQPQHF
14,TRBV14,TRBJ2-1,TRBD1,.,TGTGCCAGCAGCAGAAGACAGGGTTTTGATGAGCAGTTCTTC,CASSRRQGFDEQFF
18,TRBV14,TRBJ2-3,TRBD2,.,TGTGCCAGCAGCCCGATCCGGGCTAGCGGGAGGGCCGCAGATACGCAGTATTTT,CASSPIRASGRAADTQYF
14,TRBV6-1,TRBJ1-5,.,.,TGTGCCAGCAGTGAAGGGCGGGACAATCAGCCCCAGCATTTT,CASSEGRDNQPQHF
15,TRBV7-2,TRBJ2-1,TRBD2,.,TGTGCCAGCAGCTTAGAGGGACTAGCGGGGGTTGAGCAGTTCTTC,CASSLEGLAGVEQFF
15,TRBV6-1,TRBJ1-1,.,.,TGTGCCAGCAGTGAAGCCCCTAACCGGAACACTGAAGCTTTCTTT,CASSEAPNRNTEAFF
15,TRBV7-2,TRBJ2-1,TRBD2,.,TGTGCCAGCAGCTTAGAGAGTCTAGCGGACAATGAGCAGTTCTTC,CASSLESLADNEQFF
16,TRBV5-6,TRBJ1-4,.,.,TGTGCCAGCAGCTTGAGCCAGGATATAACTAATGAAAAACTGTTTTTT,CASSLSQDITNEKLFF
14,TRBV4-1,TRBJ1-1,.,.,TGCGCCAGCAGCCTAACAGGGTATAACACTGAAGCTTTCTTT,CASSLTGYNTEAFF
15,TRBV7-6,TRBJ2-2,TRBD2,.,TGTGCCAGCAGTGTGATAGCGGGAGTCCCCGGGGAGCTGTTTTTT,CASSVIAGVPGELFF
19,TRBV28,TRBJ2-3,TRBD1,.,TGTGCCAGCGGGTCTAATTGGGTTCCGGGACAGGAGTTAGCAGATACGCAGTATTTT,CASGSNWVPGQELADTQYF
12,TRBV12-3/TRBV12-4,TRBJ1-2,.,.,TGTGCCAGCAGTTTAGTTCAGGAAGGCTACACCTTC,CASSLVQEGYTF
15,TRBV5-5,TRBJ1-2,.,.,TGTGCCAGCAGGATGACGGGGGTCGGTGGCTATGGCTACACCTTC,CASRMTGVGGYGYTF
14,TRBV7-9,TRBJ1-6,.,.,TGTGCCAGCAGCCTCACCGGGGTAGGTTCACCCCTCCACTTT,CASSLTGVGSPLHF
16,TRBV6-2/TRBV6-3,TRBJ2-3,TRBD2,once,TGTGCCAGCAGTTACTCCCTAGCGGGGAGCACAGATACGCAGTATTTT,CASSYSLAGSTDTQYF
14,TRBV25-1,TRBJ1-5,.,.,TGTGCCAGCAGTGACGGAGCGATTTCTCAGCCCCAGCATTTT,CASSDGAISQPQHF
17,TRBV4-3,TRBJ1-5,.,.,TGCGCCAGCAGCCAAGATCTTAGGTCAGCGTACAATCAGCCCCAGCATTTT,CASSQDLRSAYNQPQHF
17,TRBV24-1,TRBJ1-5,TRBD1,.,TGTGCCACCAGTGATTCCGCGCTTCCAGGGGGAAATCAGCCCCAGCATTTT,CATSDSALPGGNQPQHF
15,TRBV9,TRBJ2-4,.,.,TGTGCCAGCAGCCCCTCACTCATAGCCAAAAACATTCAGTACTTC,CASSPSLIAKNIQYF
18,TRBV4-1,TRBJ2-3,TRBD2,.,TGCGCCAGCAGCCTAGGACTAGCGGGGTTATGGGGCACAGATACGCAGTATTTT,CASSLGLAGLWGTDTQYF
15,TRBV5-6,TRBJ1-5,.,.,TGTGCCAGCAGCTTGAAAGGGAGTCTCGAACAGCCCCAGCATTTT,CASSLKGSLEQPQHF
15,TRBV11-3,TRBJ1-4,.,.,TGTGCCAGCAGCTTCTACCCCGCAACTAATGAAAAACTGTTTTTT,CASSFYPATNEKLFF
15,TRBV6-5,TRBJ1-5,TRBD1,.,TGTGCCAGCAGTCGGCTCCGGGACAGGGATCAGCCCCAGCATTTT,CASSRLRDRDQPQHF
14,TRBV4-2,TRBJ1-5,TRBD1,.,TGTGCCAGCAGCCAGGGGACAGGTGATCAGCCCCAGCATTTT,CASSQGTGDQPQHF
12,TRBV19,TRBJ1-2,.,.,TGTGCCAGTAGCCGGGACATCTATGGCTACACCTTC,CASSRDIYGYTF
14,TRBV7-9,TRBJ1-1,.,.,TGTGCCAGCAGCTTACCCGGGAGGGGGACTGAAGCTTTCTTT,CASSLPGRGTEAFF
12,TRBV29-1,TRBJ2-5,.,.,TGCAGCGTTGGGTCCAGGCAAGAGACCCAGTACTTC,CSVGSRQETQYF
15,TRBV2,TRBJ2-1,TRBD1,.,TGTGCCAGCAGTGAGGAACAGGGGGCCTACAATGAGCAGTTCTTC,CASSEEQGAYNEQFF
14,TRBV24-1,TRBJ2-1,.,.,TGTGCCACCAAGGACACAAGCTCCTACAATGAGCAGTTCTTC,CATKDTSSYNEQFF
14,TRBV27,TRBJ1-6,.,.,TGTGCCAGCAGTTTACGGGAGAACAATTCACCCCTCCACTTT,CASSLRENNSPLHF
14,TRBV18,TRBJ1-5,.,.,TGTGCCAGCTCACTAGACAGGTTCAATCAGCCCCAGCATTTT,CASSLDRFNQPQHF
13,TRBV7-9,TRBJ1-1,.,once,TGTGCCAGCAGCCAACGACAATTTGATGAAGCTTTCTTT,CASSQRQFDEAFF
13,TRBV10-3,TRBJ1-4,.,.,TGTGCCATCATGGCGGGGGCCGGGGAAAAACTGTTTTTT,CAIMAGAGEKLFF
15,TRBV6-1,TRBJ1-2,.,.,TGTGCCAGCAGTGAGAGGCAGCCCACTATCTATGGCTACACCTTC,CASSERQPTIYGYTF
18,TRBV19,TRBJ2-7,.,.,TGTGCCAGTAGTATAGTACAGGACCTACTCCCAGGGATTTACGAGCAGTACTTC,CASSIVQDLLPGIYEQYF
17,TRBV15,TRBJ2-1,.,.,TGTGCCACCAGCAGAGATGAGGGGACTTACTCCTACAATGAGCAGTTCTTC,CATSRDEGTYSYNEQFF
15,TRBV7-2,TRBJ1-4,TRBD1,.,TGTGCCAGCAGCTTAAACAGGGGAACTAATGAAAAACTGTTTTTT,CASSLNRGTNEKLFF
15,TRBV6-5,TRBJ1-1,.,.,TGTGCCAGCAGTTACTCCAGGTCCTTGAACACTGAAGCTTTCTTT,CASSYSRSLNTEAFF
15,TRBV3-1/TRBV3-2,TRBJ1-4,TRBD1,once,TGTGCCAGCAGCACACAGGGGTCTTCTAATGAAAAACTGTTTTTT,CASSTQGSSNEKLFF
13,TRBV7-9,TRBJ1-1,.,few,TGTGCCAGCAGCTTACAGGGGAACACTGAAGCTTTCTTT,CASSLQGNTEAFF
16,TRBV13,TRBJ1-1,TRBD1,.,TGTGCCAGCAGCGCGAGACAGGGTTGGAAGAACACTGAAGCTTTCTTT,CASSARQGWKNTEAFF
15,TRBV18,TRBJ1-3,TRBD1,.,TGTGCCAGCTCTACGACAGGGACCCCTGGAAACACCATATATTTT,CASSTTGTPGNTIYF
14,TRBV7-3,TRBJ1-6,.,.,TGTGCCAGCAGCTTAATAGGGGGTCGGTCACCCCTCCACTTT,CASSLIGGRSPLHF
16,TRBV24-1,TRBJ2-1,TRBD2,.,TGTGCCACCAGTGACCCTAGCGGGAGGTTGGGCAATGAGCAGTTCTTC,CATSDPSGRLGNEQFF
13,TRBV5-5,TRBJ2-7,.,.,TGTGCCAGCAGCTTGCCCCTAGGACAGGAGCAGTACTTC,CASSLPLGQEQYF